This TCR beta chain was recovered during a study of beta chain features in type 1 diabetes. Study in general: No patient-donor differences in age, gender, total cells or subset yield.

Post-sort purity exceeded 95% for all sorted populations. Per germline, CDR1 SGDLS and CDR2 YYNGEE. The CDR3 spans 14 residues. The ends were cut back, 6 bases at V and 4 bases at J, with 14 bases in the middle. Expressed TCRB transcripts were sequenced after all isolated RNA was converted to cDNA. Repertoires were generated with immunoSEQ multiplex PCR, while TCRdb's copy carries only in-frame clones and drops some. Of under 350,000 clones in the sample, approximately 14% were seen once. As to this clone: What it binds is not known.

The study, taken as a whole, reports: Researchers report that Type 1 diabetes patients had moderately but significantly shorter TCRB CDR3s across all four CD4+ subsets.

Source material: naive CD4+ T cells from blood. The V and J genes are TRBV9 and TRBJ2-1, with unresolved D. This receptor was obtained from a man aged 25-40 years with type 1 diabetes. CDR3 coding DNA: TGTGCCAGCACCCCTGAGGCCAATTACAATGAGCAGTTCTTC. Residues: CASTPEANYNEQFF. Based on the CDR3 plus reference TRBV9 and TRBJ2-1, the full variable domain is DSGVTQTPKHLITATGQRVTLRCSPRSGDLSVYWYQQSLDQGLQFLIQYYNGEERAKGNILERFSAQQFPDLHSELNLSSLELGDSALYFCASTPEANYNEQFFGPGTRLTVL.